These T cell receptor beta chains were read from a single sample in a study of blood T cell repertoires in COVID-19. Libraries were prepared by immunoSEQ multiplex PCR; TCRdb keeps only in-frame clonotypes and omits some of them. The sample includes fewer than 130,000 clones, roughly 85% of them seen just once. Input material: peripheral blood. The receptors derive from a human donor in a cohort sampled during active COVID-19. Each CDR3 is given with its conserved first and last residue. Each record gives: J gene, V gene, D gene, clone size, CDR3 protein, CDR3 DNA. The D gene is left open where the match is weak. Clone size, where shown, is once, few, many, or a class for clones that have expanded.

j_gene: TRBJ1-2
v_gene: TRBV6-5
d_gene: .
abundance: few
CDR3aa: CASSTDRVAYGYTF
CDR3nt: TGTGCCAGCAGTACTGACAGAGTAGCTTATGGCTACACCTTC

j_gene: TRBJ1-2
v_gene: TRBV4-1
d_gene: .
abundance: .
CDR3aa: CASSRPGSGIRNGYTF
CDR3nt: TGCGCCAGCAGCCGACCGGGGAGTGGAATAAGGAATGGCTACACCTTC

j_gene: TRBJ2-2
v_gene: TRBV6-2/TRBV6-3
d_gene: .
abundance: .
CDR3aa: CASSYVGTGELFF
CDR3nt: TGTGCCAGCAGTTATGTCGGTACCGGGGAGCTGTTTTTT

j_gene: TRBJ2-1
v_gene: TRBV24-1
d_gene: .
abundance: .
CDR3aa: CAPRGLRHSYNEQFF
CDR3nt: TGTGCCCCCCGAGGCCTACGGCACTCCTACAATGAGCAGTTCTTC

j_gene: TRBJ1-1
v_gene: TRBV9
d_gene: .
abundance: .
CDR3aa: CASSPRPQMQAEAFF
CDR3nt: TGTGCCAGCAGCCCCCGACCCCAGATGCAGGCTGAAGCTTTCTTT

j_gene: TRBJ2-7
v_gene: TRBV7-6
d_gene: .
abundance: .
CDR3aa: CASTGTAQSYEQYF
CDR3nt: TGTGCCAGCACCGGGACTGCACAGTCCTACGAGCAGTACTTC

j_gene: TRBJ1-6
v_gene: TRBV4-3
d_gene: .
abundance: .
CDR3aa: CASSQDQTYNSPLHF
CDR3nt: TGCGCCAGCAGCCAAGATCAGACCTATAATTCACCCCTCCACTTT

j_gene: TRBJ1-6
v_gene: TRBV7-9
d_gene: TRBD1
abundance: .
CDR3aa: CASSLARDRPSPLHF
CDR3nt: TGTGCCAGCAGCTTAGCCCGGGACAGGCCTTCACCCCTCCACTTT

j_gene: TRBJ2-7
v_gene: TRBV11-3
d_gene: .
abundance: .
CDR3aa: CASSLGRQDEQYF
CDR3nt: TGTGCCAGCAGCTTAGGGAGACAGGACGAGCAGTACTTC

j_gene: TRBJ1-6
v_gene: TRBV4-3
d_gene: .
abundance: .
CDR3aa: CASSQGSGQYNSPLHF
CDR3nt: TGCGCCAGCAGCCAGGGGAGCGGACAGTATAATTCACCCCTCCACTTT

j_gene: TRBJ1-5
v_gene: TRBV4-1
d_gene: TRBD1
abundance: .
CDR3aa: CASSLRTSGQTINQPQHF
CDR3nt: TGCGCCAGCAGCCTCCGAACTTCGGGACAGACTATCAATCAGCCCCAGCATTTT

j_gene: TRBJ2-2
v_gene: TRBV7-2
d_gene: .
abundance: .
CDR3aa: CASSIRGDTPTGELFF
CDR3nt: TGTGCCAGCAGCATCAGGGGGGACACCCCTACCGGGGAGCTGTTTTTT

j_gene: TRBJ2-1
v_gene: TRBV10-3
d_gene: TRBD2
abundance: .
CDR3aa: CAIGGGSSYNEQFF
CDR3nt: TGTGCCATTGGGGGGGGTAGCTCCTACAATGAGCAGTTCTTC

j_gene: TRBJ1-2
v_gene: TRBV7-4
d_gene: TRBD1
abundance: once
CDR3aa: CASSLVGQGAYGYTF
CDR3nt: TGTGCCAGCAGCTTAGTCGGACAGGGGGCCTATGGCTACACCTTC

j_gene: TRBJ2-2
v_gene: TRBV18
d_gene: .
abundance: .
CDR3aa: CASSPTTNTGELFF
CDR3nt: TGTGCCAGCTCACCGACAACAAACACCGGGGAGCTGTTTTTT

j_gene: TRBJ2-1
v_gene: TRBV18
d_gene: TRBD1
abundance: .
CDR3aa: CASSPGQGHEQFF
CDR3nt: TGTGCCAGCTCGCCCGGACAGGGGCATGAGCAGTTCTTC

j_gene: TRBJ2-1
v_gene: TRBV24-1
d_gene: .
abundance: .
CDR3aa: CATSDFQRSYNEQFF
CDR3nt: TGTGCCACCAGTGATTTTCAGCGCTCCTACAATGAGCAGTTCTTC

j_gene: TRBJ2-2
v_gene: TRBV11-2
d_gene: .
abundance: .
CDR3aa: CASSSWAGWDTGELFF
CDR3nt: TGTGCCAGCAGCTCTTGGGCAGGGTGGGACACCGGGGAGCTGTTTTTT

j_gene: TRBJ2-2
v_gene: TRBV7-6
d_gene: .
abundance: .
CDR3aa: CASSPLLSSGGELFF
CDR3nt: TGTGCCAGCAGCCCGCTACTCTCTTCGGGCGGGGAGCTGTTTTTT

j_gene: TRBJ1-3
v_gene: TRBV6-5
d_gene: .
abundance: .
CDR3aa: CASISSGNTIYF
CDR3nt: TGTGCCAGCATCTCCTCTGGAAACACCATATATTTT

j_gene: TRBJ2-1
v_gene: TRBV6-5
d_gene: TRBD1
abundance: .
CDR3aa: CASSYTPTGGYNEQFF
CDR3nt: TGTGCCAGCAGTTACACCCCGACAGGGGGCTACAATGAGCAGTTCTTC

j_gene: TRBJ2-5
v_gene: TRBV7-6
d_gene: .
abundance: .
CDR3aa: CASSLRVGETQYF
CDR3nt: TGTGCCAGCAGCCTCAGGGTTGGGGAGACCCAGTACTTC

j_gene: TRBJ2-6
v_gene: TRBV7-8
d_gene: .
abundance: .
CDR3aa: CASSRDGGLGANVLTF
CDR3nt: TGTGCCAGCAGCCGAGACGGAGGCCTGGGGGCCAACGTCCTGACTTTC

j_gene: TRBJ2-3
v_gene: TRBV11-3
d_gene: TRBD2
abundance: .
CDR3aa: CASSSGGVGTDTQYF
CDR3nt: TGTGCCAGCAGCTCCGGGGGGGTTGGCACAGATACGCAGTATTTT

j_gene: TRBJ2-7
v_gene: TRBV9
d_gene: TRBD2
abundance: .
CDR3aa: CASSVTWTSGTYEQYF
CDR3nt: TGTGCCAGCAGCGTTACGTGGACTAGCGGTACCTACGAGCAGTACTTC

j_gene: TRBJ1-2
v_gene: TRBV27
d_gene: TRBD1
abundance: .
CDR3aa: CASKRIGQGAEGYTF
CDR3nt: TGTGCCAGCAAAAGAATAGGACAGGGGGCGGAAGGCTACACCTTC

j_gene: TRBJ1-2
v_gene: TRBV6-6
d_gene: .
abundance: .
CDR3aa: CASSYQGKGKGNGYTF
CDR3nt: TGTGCCAGCAGTTACCAAGGAAAGGGGAAGGGGAATGGCTACACCTTC

j_gene: TRBJ2-7
v_gene: TRBV6-2/TRBV6-3
d_gene: TRBD1
abundance: .
CDR3aa: CASSYSGTGRYEQYF
CDR3nt: TGTGCCAGCAGTTACTCGGGGACAGGGCGGTACGAGCAGTACTTC

j_gene: TRBJ2-7
v_gene: TRBV7-8
d_gene: .
abundance: .
CDR3aa: CASSLSRGYEQYF
CDR3nt: TGTGCCAGCAGCTTATCCAGGGGCTACGAGCAGTACTTC

j_gene: TRBJ2-5
v_gene: TRBV27
d_gene: TRBD2
abundance: .
CDR3aa: CASSLSLAGVQETQYF
CDR3nt: TGTGCCAGCAGTTTATCGTTAGCGGGAGTACAAGAGACCCAGTACTTC

j_gene: TRBJ1-3
v_gene: TRBV5-6
d_gene: .
abundance: .
CDR3aa: CASSLQGRGNTIYF
CDR3nt: TGTGCCAGCAGCTTGCAGGGGCGGGGAAACACCATATATTTT

j_gene: TRBJ2-2
v_gene: TRBV6-6
d_gene: TRBD1
abundance: .
CDR3aa: CASIDARGYTGELFF
CDR3nt: TGTGCCAGCATTGATGCCAGGGGGTACACCGGGGAGCTGTTTTTT

j_gene: TRBJ2-2
v_gene: TRBV4-3
d_gene: .
abundance: .
CDR3aa: CASSQASAAPGELFF
CDR3nt: TGCGCCAGCAGCCAAGCGAGTGCAGCGCCCGGGGAGCTGTTTTTT

j_gene: TRBJ2-7
v_gene: TRBV6-1
d_gene: .
abundance: .
CDR3aa: CASSEAGGWAYEQYF
CDR3nt: TGTGCCAGCAGTGAAGCTGGAGGGTGGGCCTACGAGCAGTACTTC

j_gene: TRBJ2-6
v_gene: TRBV19
d_gene: .
abundance: few
CDR3aa: CASSRTSQSSGANVLTF
CDR3nt: TGTGCCAGTAGTAGGACATCCCAAAGCTCTGGGGCCAACGTCCTGACTTTC

j_gene: TRBJ1-2
v_gene: TRBV3-1/TRBV3-2
d_gene: TRBD1
abundance: .
CDR3aa: CASSQGQTYGYTF
CDR3nt: TGTGCCAGCAGCCAGGGACAGACCTATGGCTACACCTTC

j_gene: TRBJ1-1
v_gene: TRBV4-3
d_gene: .
abundance: few
CDR3aa: CASSQGSGSNTEAFF
CDR3nt: TGCGCCAGCAGCCAAGGCTCGGGTTCGAACACTGAAGCTTTCTTT

j_gene: TRBJ2-6
v_gene: TRBV6-5
d_gene: .
abundance: .
CDR3aa: CASSYSIATGANVLTF
CDR3nt: TGTGCCAGCAGTTACTCGATAGCGACTGGGGCCAACGTCCTGACTTTC

j_gene: TRBJ1-5
v_gene: TRBV6-5
d_gene: TRBD1
abundance: few
CDR3aa: CASSRTGGNQPQHF
CDR3nt: TGTGCCAGCAGTCGGACAGGGGGCAATCAGCCCCAGCATTTT

j_gene: TRBJ1-4
v_gene: TRBV7-9
d_gene: TRBD1
abundance: .
CDR3aa: CASSPWTGFDEKLFF
CDR3nt: TGTGCCAGCAGCCCGTGGACAGGGTTCGATGAAAAACTGTTTTTT

j_gene: TRBJ2-5
v_gene: TRBV5-6
d_gene: TRBD1
abundance: .
CDR3aa: CASSLDRGTKETQYF
CDR3nt: TGTGCCAGCAGCCTGGACAGGGGGACTAAAGAGACCCAGTACTTC

j_gene: TRBJ2-1
v_gene: TRBV5-4
d_gene: .
abundance: .
CDR3aa: CASSPGTLPQFF
CDR3nt: TGTGCCAGCAGCCCCGGGACTCTACCCCAGTTCTTC

j_gene: TRBJ2-5
v_gene: TRBV5-1
d_gene: .
abundance: .
CDR3aa: CASSLGGGETQYF
CDR3nt: TGCGCCAGCAGCTTGGGCGGAGGGGAGACCCAGTACTTC

j_gene: TRBJ2-1
v_gene: TRBV29-1
d_gene: TRBD1
abundance: .
CDR3aa: CSVEDLRTGYDEQFF
CDR3nt: TGCAGCGTTGAAGATCTCCGGACAGGGTATGATGAGCAGTTCTTC

j_gene: TRBJ2-5
v_gene: TRBV14
d_gene: TRBD2
abundance: .
CDR3aa: CASRSSGGGRGETQYF
CDR3nt: TGTGCCAGCCGATCTAGCGGGGGGGGACGGGGAGAGACCCAGTACTTC